A selection of T cell receptor beta chains follows, all from one sample in a study of blood T cell repertoires in COVID-19. Method: immunoSEQ multiplex PCR; TCRdb's copy keeps in-frame clones and lacks some. The table lists roughly 230,000 clones, 70% to 90% of them singletons. The sample taken for sequencing was peripheral blood. The receptors shown here come from a man aged 40-50 years with acute or convalescent COVID-19. CDR3s include the opening cysteine and the closing phenylalanine or tryptophan. The D gene is left open where the match is weak. A clone size is listed for some rows: how often the clone was seen (once, few, many), or a class if it is expanded.

>.|TRBV6-5|TRBJ2-6|.
CASSYGTGPGANVLTF
TGTGCCAGCAGTTACGGTACAGGTCCTGGGGCCAACGTCCTGACTTTC
>TRBD1|TRBV15|TRBJ1-1|.
CATSTSQGRGRVVSGPNTEAFF
TGTGCCACCAGCACCTCCCAGGGAAGGGGGCGCGTAGTAAGTGGACCCAACACTGAAGCTTTCTTT
>.|TRBV5-1|TRBJ1-1|.
CASSFLDSEAFF
TGCGCCAGCAGCTTCCTGGACTCTGAAGCTTTCTTT
>.|TRBV3-1/TRBV3-2|TRBJ1-3|.
CASSQDFRGGGNTIYF
TGTGCCAGCAGCCAAGATTTCCGTGGAGGTGGAAACACCATATATTTT
>TRBD1|TRBV5-4|TRBJ2-3|.
CASSYDRGQIDTQYF
TGTGCCAGCAGTTATGACAGGGGGCAAATAGATACGCAGTATTTT
>.|TRBV18|TRBJ1-4|.
CASSPVLGATNEKLFF
TGTGCCAGCTCACCAGTTTTAGGGGCCACTAATGAAAAACTGTTTTTT
>TRBD1|TRBV5-5|TRBJ2-2|.
CASSLGTGVTGELFF
TGTGCCAGCAGCTTAGGGACAGGGGTCACCGGGGAGCTGTTTTTT
>TRBD1|TRBV4-1|TRBJ2-1|once
CASTRDSGYNEQFF
TGCGCCAGTACCCGGGACAGTGGCTACAATGAGCAGTTCTTC
>TRBD2|TRBV5-1|TRBJ2-3|once
CASSRLAGGTDTQYF
TGCGCCAGCAGCCGACTAGCGGGGGGCACAGATACGCAGTATTTT
>TRBD1|TRBV23-1|TRBJ1-6|few
CASSQSRTGNFVFYNSPLHF
TGCGCCAGCAGTCAATCTCGGACAGGGAATTTTGTTTTTTATAATTCACCCCTCCACTTT
>.|TRBV21-1|TRBJ1-1|.
CASSKYKGRGAFF
TGTGCCAGCAGCAAATACAAGGGGCGAGGAGCTTTCTTT
>.|TRBV7-8|TRBJ1-2|.
CASSLLPHTSYGYTF
TGTGCCAGCAGCTTACTTCCGCACACCTCCTATGGCTACACCTTC
>.|TRBV5-1|TRBJ2-7|.
CASSLDGQGGYEQYF
TGCGCCAGCAGCTTGGATGGGCAGGGGGGCTACGAGCAGTACTTC
>TRBD2|TRBV28|TRBJ2-5|.
CASSFGGGAGKTQYF
TGTGCCAGCAGTTTTGGCGGGGGGGCCGGTAAGACCCAGTACTTC
>.|TRBV19|TRBJ1-1|.
CASSTPVNTEAFF
TGTGCCAGTAGTACTCCAGTTAACACTGAAGCTTTCTTT
>TRBD2|TRBV19|TRBJ2-2|few
CASNGLANTGELFF
TGTGCCAGTAACGGACTAGCAAACACCGGGGAGCTGTTTTTT
>.|TRBV7-9|TRBJ1-1|.
CASSSNRVQAEAFF
TGTGCCAGCAGCTCAAACAGGGTACAGGCTGAAGCTTTCTTT
>.|TRBV7-2|TRBJ2-3|.
CASSLGLGRTDTQYF
TGTGCCAGCAGCTTAGGACTAGGGAGGACAGATACGCAGTATTTT
>TRBD1|TRBV7-9|TRBJ1-2|.
CASSSGGSYGYTF
TGTGCCAGCAGCTCAGGGGGCTCCTATGGCTACACCTTC
>TRBD1|TRBV6-6|TRBJ2-7|.
CASSYSRQGVPYEQYF
TGTGCCAGCAGTTACTCGAGACAGGGGGTTCCCTACGAGCAGTACTTC
>.|TRBV6-2/TRBV6-3|TRBJ1-5|.
CASSSGNQPQHF
TGTGCCAGCAGTTCCGGGAATCAGCCCCAGCATTTT
>TRBD2|TRBV7-9|TRBJ2-1|.
CASSLGGGSYNEQFF
TGTGCCAGCAGCTTAGGCGGGGGGTCCTACAATGAGCAGTTCTTC
>.|TRBV2|TRBJ1-5|.
CASSEGPNQPQHF
TGTGCCAGCAGTGAAGGGCCGAATCAGCCCCAGCATTTT